This T cell receptor (beta chain) was captured in a study of T cell responses to AZD1222 COVID-19 vaccine. Second-dose intervals near 4 or 12 weeks were combined. Broader study findings: The sample set comprised mostly white British donors with more females, and clonal diversity was possibly underestimated. Along spike, vaccine-associated CD4 TCRs were found throughout, with dominance at 160-218 and 743-854.

In regard to this clone: The antigen remains unidentified.

Germline assignment: CDR1 SNHLY and CDR2 FYNNEI. This CDR3 spans 12 amino acids. Trimming shortened V by 8 bases and J by 7 bases, and 11 bases separated the two germline ends. The data were produced by immunoSEQ multiplex PCR, yet TCRdb's version contains in-frame clones alone and is incomplete. The sample shows about 35,000 clones, 85% to 90% of them seen only once. The TCR comes from an adult who received the AZD1222 COVID-19 vaccine. V usage is TRBV2 and J usage is TRBJ1-4; D unclear. The sequenced sample was peripheral blood, obtained 28 days after the second AZD1222 dose. This CDR3 reads CASGPLIEKLFF. The CDR3 DNA follows: TGTGCCAGCGGGCCCCTTATTGAAAAACTGTTTTTT.